Below are 10 T cell receptor beta chains sequenced from a single sample in a study of blood T cell repertoires in COVID-19. The method was immunoSEQ multiplex PCR; TCRdb's version includes in-frame clones alone and lacks a portion of them. Among 30,000 to 40,000 clones listed, 75% to 90% were seen once. Material: peripheral blood. The source is a man aged 60 to 69 with active COVID-19.

V gene TRBV24-1 combines with J gene TRBJ2-1; 9 nucleotides match TRBD1. CDR3 size: 17 residues. Germline V gene data show CDR1 as KGHDR and CDR2 as SFDVKD. Trimming removed 4 bases from V and 3 bases from J; junction bases left unmatched: 9. CDR3 DNA sequence: TGTGCCACCAGTGAAGCTACAGGGGGCACTTACTACAATGAGCAGTTCTTC. The encoded protein is CATSEATGGTYYNEQFF.

The V and J genes are TRBV5-6 and TRBJ2-1; the match to TRBD1 covers 9 bases. Germline loops: CDR1 SGHDT, CDR2 YYEEEE. This CDR3 spans 16 amino acids. The trim removed 1 base at V and 4 bases at J, leaving 6 bases unmatched. In DNA form, the CDR3 reads TGTGCCAGCAGCTTGTTGGGGGGACAGGGATACAATGAGCAGTTCTTC. This encodes CASSLLGGQGYNEQFF. Filled out from reference TRBV5-6 and TRBJ2-1, the complete variable domain reads DAGVTQSPTHLIKTRGQQVTLRCSPKSGHDTVSWYQQALGQGPQFIFQYYEEEERQRGNFPDRFSGHQFPNYSSELNVNALLLGDSALYLCASSLLGGQGYNEQFFGPGTRLTVL.

The CDR3 sequence: CASSPSGRAGETQYF. The CDR3 DNA sequence: TGTGCCAGTAGTCCTAGCGGGAGGGCCGGGGAGACCCAGTACTTC. This rearrangement joins TRBV19 to TRBJ2-5; 12 nucleotides match TRBD2. The CDR3 runs 15 residues. Trimming at V came to 5 bases and at J to 5 bases, leaving 6 bases not matched to a gene. The germline gives CDR1 LNHDA, CDR2 SQIVND (reference sequence).

V gene TRBV2 combines with J gene TRBJ2-2, with D maybe TRBD2 (5 bases). The CDR3 consists of 16 residues. V was cut by 4 bases and J by 6 bases, with 18 bases left in between. Germline CDR1 SNHLY, CDR2 FYNNEI. The CDR3 DNA reads TGTGCCAGCAGTGGGAAACTAGGAGTGGTGCCCGGGGAGCTGTTTTTT. Amino acid sequence: CASSGKLGVVPGELFF.

The V and J genes are TRBV11-2 and TRBJ2-1; 11 nucleotides line up with TRBD2. The CDR3 runs to 15 residues. Germline values: CDR1 SGHAT, CDR2 FQNNGV. V lost 5 bases to trimming and J lost 10 bases; unmatched junction nucleotides: 10. The CDR3 spells CASSPVAGGDGEQFF. The CDR3 DNA reads as TGTGCCAGCAGCCCCGTAGCGGGAGGGGACGGGGAGCAGTTCTTC.

This chain connects TRBV11-2 to TRBJ1-1; D possibly corresponds to TRBD1 (6 bases). Trimming removed 8 bases from V and 1 base from J, with 11 bases in between. Germline CDR1 and CDR2: SGHAT and FQNNGV. The CDR3 sequence is 13 residues long. CDR3 DNA sequence: TGTGCCAGCGGATGGGACAAGAACACTGAAGCTTTCTTT. Translating it yields CASGWDKNTEAFF.

V and J are TRBV7-6 and TRBJ2-1; 9 positions match TRBD1. V shed 5 bases, J shed 4 bases, and the junction held 3 bases outside the gene matches. CDR1 SGHVS and CDR2 FNYEAQ come from the germline V gene. This CDR3 comprises 14 residues. The CDR3 DNA reads as TGTGCCAGCAGCAGCGGGACAGGGTACAATGAGCAGTTCTTC. Encoded protein: CASSSGTGYNEQFF.

The J gene is TRBJ2-5, the V gene TRBV27; TRBD1 aligns across 9 bases. The junction had 5 bases not matched to a gene; V was cut back by 4 bases and J by 2 bases. Germline V gene sequence: CDR1 MNHEY, CDR2 SMNVEV (reference sequence). CDR3 size: 15 residues. CDR3 in DNA: TGTGCCAGCAGTTCCGCCGGGACAGGGCAAGAGACCCAGTACTTC. Its translation: CASSSAGTGQETQYF.

The rearrangement joins TRBV2 to TRBJ2-7, with TRBD2 matching over 10 bases. V shed 1 base, J shed 4 bases, and the junction held 7 bases outside the gene matches. The V gene's germline CDR1 is SNHLY and CDR2 FYNNEI. The CDR3 extends over 16 amino acids. The CDR3 here is CASSEGAGGPSYEQYF. In DNA form, the CDR3 reads TGTGCCAGCAGTGAAGGAGCGGGAGGGCCCTCATACGAGCAGTACTTC.

The chain employs TRBV6-5 and TRBJ2-3, with 11 bases that match TRBD1. V was pared by 6 bases and J by 1 base, with 0 bases of the junction left unmatched. The germline V gene encodes CDR1 MNHEY and CDR2 SVGAGI. The CDR3 length is 14 residues. The CDR3 is CASRDRGRTDTQYF. DNA of the CDR3: TGTGCCAGCAGGGACAGGGGGCGCACAGATACGCAGTATTTT.